The 14 T cell receptor beta chains reported below all come from one sample, sequenced in a study of PD-L1 blockade in urothelial cancer. The time point here: pretreatment peripheral blood. Produced via immunoSEQ multiplex PCR; TCRdb's table is partial and in-frame only. The profile shows tens of thousands of clones, roughly 86% of them singletons. Sequenced here: PBMCs, sampled around atezolizumab (anti-PD-L1) treatment. The source is a man in his sixties with urothelial cancer.

The rearrangement joins TRBV5-1 to TRBJ1-4, with 9 bases aligning to TRBD1. Germline CDR1 SGHRS, CDR2 YFSETQ. With V trimmed by 4 bases and J by 8 bases, 21 bases remained unmatched. This CDR3 is 19 amino acids long. The CDR3 DNA reads TGCGCCAGCAGCCCAGGTGGGGACAGGGTTTTTCCCCTAAGGGAAAAACTGTTTTTT. This encodes CASSPGGDRVFPLREKLFF.

The chain has TRBV29-1 and TRBJ1-1, with TRBD1 matching over 9 bases. The CDR3 is 13 residues long. Germline CDR1 is SQVTM and CDR2 is ANQGSEA. V lost 7 bases and J lost 6; bases outside the gene matches: 9. CDR3 sequence reads: CSGYRGREAEAFF. As DNA, the CDR3 is TGCAGCGGTTACAGGGGGCGGGAAGCTGAAGCTTTCTTT. The full variable domain, rest sourced from reference TRBV29-1 and TRBJ1-1, is SAVISQKPSRDICQRGTSLTIQCQVDSQVTMMFWYRQQPGQSLTLIATANQGSEATYESGFVIDKFPISRPNLTFSTLTVSNMSPEDSSIYLCSGYRGREAEAFFGQGTRLTVV.

The chain has TRBV4-2 and TRBJ2-3, with D uncertain. This CDR3 is 15 amino acids long. With 1 base removed from V and 0 bases from J, the gap between germline ends came to 8 bases. Germline values: CDR1 LGHNA, CDR2 YNFKEQ. CDR3 nucleotides: TGTGCCAGCAGCCAAGCCCCCTACAGCACAGATACGCAGTATTTT. The encoded protein is CASSQAPYSTDTQYF.

This rearrangement joins TRBV10-3 to TRBJ1-6; D remains unclear. Germline loops: CDR1 ENHRY, CDR2 SYGVKD. The CDR3 consists of 12 residues. V lost 3 bases to trimming and J lost 14 bases, with 11 bases between them. The CDR3 region is CAISEETFTLHF. The DNA for the CDR3 is TGTGCCATCAGTGAAGAGACTTTCACCCTCCACTTT.

V and J are TRBV7-6 and TRBJ2-7, with 9 positions matching TRBD1. Germline V gene sequence: CDR1 SGHVS, CDR2 FNYEAQ. V shed 0 bases, J shed 2 bases, and the junction held 14 bases outside the gene matches. The CDR3 is made up of 19 amino acids. The chain's CDR3 is CASSLAQGQGVGSAYEQYF. The CDR3 DNA reads as TGTGCCAGCAGCTTAGCGCAGGGACAGGGAGTTGGGTCGGCCTACGAGCAGTACTTC.

The chain couples TRBV14 to TRBJ1-3, with D possibly matching TRBD1 (5 bases). The length of the CDR3 is 16 residues. V was shortened by 4 bases and J by 0 bases, with 13 bases between the two germline ends. CDR1 is SGHDN, CDR2 FVKESK, per germline. As DNA, the CDR3 is TGTGCCAGCAGCCTATGGCGGGGGACCTCTGGAAACACCATATATTTT. Residues: CASSLWRGTSGNTIYF. Combining the CDR3 with reference TRBV14 and TRBJ1-3 gives the whole variable domain EAGVTQFPSHSVIEKGQTVTLRCDPISGHDNLYWYRRVMGKEIKFLLHFVKESKQDESGMPNNRFLAERTGGTYSTLKVQPAELEDSGVYFCASSLWRGTSGNTIYFGEGSWLTVV.

This chain connects TRBV30 to TRBJ1-3; D remains unclear. Germline values: CDR1 GTSNPN, CDR2 SVGIG (reference sequence). Trimming removed 1 base from V and 1 base from J, with 14 bases in between. This CDR3 region has 16 residues. The CDR3 DNA is TGTGCCTGGAGTGGTCCGGGAGCGGGGTCTGGAAACACCATATATTTT. It specifies CAWSGPGAGSGNTIYF.

This chain links TRBV6-6 with TRBJ2-7; TRBD1 might be the D (6 bases). The V and J ends lost 4 bases and 4 bases respectively, with 14 bases between them. The germline V gene has CDR1 MNHNY and CDR2 SVGAGI (reference sequence). The length of the CDR3 is 14 residues. CDR3: CASSFRQVLYEQYF. The CDR3 region has the DNA TGTGCCAGCAGTTTCCGACAGGTCCTATACGAGCAGTACTTC.

This clone came up once. CDR3 in DNA: TGTGCCAGCAGCCCCTCCCCCTACAATGAGCAGTTCTTC. Amino acid sequence: CASSPSPYNEQFF. The chain uses TRBV4-2 and TRBJ2-1, with D uncertain. The CDR3 contains 13 residues. The germline V and J ends were trimmed by 4 bases and 2 bases, with 6 bases remaining between them. The germline gives CDR1 LGHNA, CDR2 YNFKEQ.

The chain employs TRBV7-2 and TRBJ2-5, with D unresolved. Between the trimmed V and J ends, which lost 8 bases and 5 bases, there was a span of 18 bases. This CDR3 comprises 14 residues. From germline, CDR1 is SGHTA and CDR2 FQGNSA. As DNA, the CDR3 is TGTGCCAGCCAAATTCACAGTAACTCGGAGACCCAGTACTTC. This encodes CASQIHSNSETQYF.

This clone came up once. The rearrangement uses TRBV5-1 and TRBJ1-6, with 7 bases identical to TRBD1. Germline V gene data show CDR1 as SGHRS and CDR2 as YFSETQ. J was trimmed by 5 bases and V by 4 bases; bases with no gene match: 6. The CDR3 has 15 residues. Written as DNA, the CDR3 is TGCGCCAGCAGCCGGGACAGTGCCGATAATTCACCCCTCCACTTT. Its protein is CASSRDSADNSPLHF.

The chain recombines TRBV5-1 with TRBJ1-6, with TRBD1 as a possible D gene (5 bases). CDR1 and CDR2 from the germline V gene are SGHRS and YFSETQ. V lost 0 bases and J 3 bases, leaving 22 bases between the germline ends. This CDR3 has 20 residues. The DNA for the CDR3 is TGCGCCAGCAGCTTGGTACCTCCTGGAGGGGCAGACAACTATAATTCACCCCTCCACTTT. Translation gives CASSLVPPGGADNYNSPLHF.

On this clone: One end of the junction fails to match germline, which may point to a read error. The chain employs TRBV7-7 and TRBJ2-3, with TRBD1 matching 7 bases. The length of the CDR3 is 14 residues. The germline V gene encodes CDR1 SSHAT and CDR2 FNYEAQ (reference sequence). CDR3 residues: CASSQTGVADTQYF. CDR3 in DNA: TGTGCTAGCAGCCAAACAGGGGTCGCAGATACGCAGTATTTT.

The sample holds one count of this clone. V is TRBV7-9 and J is TRBJ2-2; TRBD2 is a possible D gene (5 bases). CDR3 length: 16 residues. V lost 2 bases and J lost 6, with 16 bases in between. Germline-derived CDR1 and CDR2 are SEHNR and FQNEAQ (reference sequence). CDR3 region: CASSLPYTGIAGELFF. The CDR3 DNA is TGTGCCAGCAGCTTACCATACACGGGAATAGCCGGGGAGCTGTTTTTT.